Each of the 27 T cell receptor beta chains below was sequenced from the same sample in a study of T cell responses to AZD1222 COVID-19 vaccine. Produced via immunoSEQ multiplex PCR; TCRdb's table is partial and in-frame only. Of 95,000 to 150,000 clones listed, around 92% are singletons. The input for sequencing was peripheral blood, taken on day 0 of AZD1222 vaccination. Receptor source: an adult in good health.

The chain has TRBV6-2 or TRBV6-3 and TRBJ1-2; a possible D gene is TRBD1 (6 bases). CDR3 length: 18 amino acids. V lost 0 bases, J lost 0 bases, and 17 bases lay in between. Per germline, CDR1 MNHEY and CDR2 SVGEGT. The CDR3 loop reads CASSYSAGRGGSNYGYTF. Here the CDR3 DNA reads TGTGCCAGCAGTTACTCGGCAGGGAGAGGGGGTTCTAACTATGGCTACACCTTC.

The rearrangement links TRBV9 to TRBJ1-6; D unresolved. V was shortened by 4 bases and J by 7 bases, with 12 bases between the two germline ends. The germline V gene encodes CDR1 SGDLS and CDR2 YYNGEE. The length of the CDR3 is 14 residues. CDR3 sequence: CASSSGPENSPLHF. The CDR3 DNA follows: TGTGCCAGCAGCTCAGGACCCGAAAATTCACCCCTCCACTTT.

The chain joins TRBV30 to TRBJ1-6; tentatively, D is TRBD1 (5 bases). Germline V gene sequence: CDR1 GTSNPN, CDR2 SVGIG (reference sequence). Trimming removed 1 base from V and 6 bases from J, with 7 bases in between. The CDR3 length is 13 residues. The CDR3 protein is CAWSGQPNSPLHF. In DNA form, the CDR3 reads TGTGCCTGGAGTGGACAGCCTAATTCACCCCTCCACTTT.

The chain is built from TRBV5-1 and TRBJ2-7; 7 bases match TRBD1. Trimming removed 0 bases from V and 0 bases from J; junction bases left unmatched: 3. The CDR3 is 15 residues long. The germline V gene encodes CDR1 SGHRS and CDR2 YFSETQ. The CDR3 DNA is TGCGCCAGCAGCTTGGGGGACAGAAGCTCCTACGAGCAGTACTTC. Its translation is CASSLGDRSSYEQYF.

The chain combines TRBV6-2 or TRBV6-3 with TRBJ2-1, with TRBD2 identical over 11 bases. The CDR3 is made up of 19 amino acids. Germline V CDR1 and CDR2: MNHEY, SVGEGT. The V gene end was trimmed by 4 bases and the J gene end by 5 bases; junction bases not matched to a gene: 16. The CDR3 region is CASSFRSGFTSGSHNEQFF. The CDR3 nucleotides read TGTGCCAGCAGTTTCCGAAGCGGGTTTACTAGCGGGAGCCACAATGAGCAGTTCTTC.

The rearrangement uses TRBV15 and TRBJ1-1; D gene uncertain. The CDR3 length is 11 residues. V was pared by 6 bases and J by 2 bases, with 4 bases between. Germline V gene sequence: CDR1 LNHNV, CDR2 YYDKDF (reference sequence). CDR3 residues: CATRSNTEAFF. The CDR3 DNA is TGTGCCACCAGAAGCAACACTGAAGCTTTCTTT.

Within the sample, this clone is medium-sized. Here the CDR3 reads CASSLSGLGNTEAFF. The CDR3 DNA sequence: TGTGCCAGCAGTTTGAGTGGGTTAGGGAACACTGAAGCTTTCTTT. The chain couples TRBV27 to TRBJ1-1; no firm D call. The V and J ends lost 3 bases and 1 base respectively, with 12 bases between them. The CDR3 consists of 15 residues. Germline lookup yields CDR1 MNHEY and CDR2 SMNVEV (reference sequence).

V is TRBV27 and J is TRBJ1-2; TRBD1 agrees at 11 bases. Germline-derived CDR1 and CDR2 are MNHEY and SMNVEV (reference sequence). V shed 3 bases and J 3 bases; nucleotides not matched to a gene: 9. The CDR3 consists of 17 residues. The CDR3, as DNA: TGTGCCAGCAGTTTCGTCGGGACAGGGGGTGGCGACTATGGCTACACCTTC. Residues: CASSFVGTGGGDYGYTF.

The chain has TRBV7-2 and TRBJ1-1, with D maybe TRBD1 (6 bases). This CDR3 has 14 amino acids. V dropped 2 bases and J dropped 5 bases, with 12 bases sitting between them. Germline CDR1 SGHTA, CDR2 FQGNSA. CDR3 amino acids: CASSLWATGTEAFF. CDR3 bases: TGTGCCAGCAGCTTATGGGCCACAGGGACTGAAGCTTTCTTT.

The rearrangement uses TRBV7-2 and TRBJ2-7, with 7 bases lining up with TRBD2. This CDR3 comprises 15 residues. Germline values: CDR1 SGHTA, CDR2 FQGNSA. Trimming at V came to 1 base and at J to 2 bases, leaving 5 bases not matched to a gene. The CDR3 spells CASSLVLAGAYEQYF. The CDR3 DNA sequence: TGTGCCAGCAGCTTAGTATTGGCGGGAGCCTACGAGCAGTACTTC.

This clone was picked up a small number of times. The chain has TRBV5-1 and TRBJ1-2; maybe TRBD1 (5 bases). Germline CDR1 is SGHRS and CDR2 is YFSETQ. V lost 0 bases, J lost 5 bases, and 11 bases lay in between. The length of the CDR3 is 14 residues. The CDR3 DNA reads as TGCGCCAGCAGCTTGGCGCAAGGGGCTTATGGCTACACCTTC. Encoded protein: CASSLAQGAYGYTF.

V gene TRBV7-8 combines with J gene TRBJ1-2, with a tentative D call TRBD1 (6 bases). The germline gives CDR1 SGHVS, CDR2 FQNEAQ. This CDR3 has 16 amino acids. Trimming left V 5 bases short and J 7 bases short, with 23 bases between. In DNA, the CDR3 is TGTGCCAGCAGCAAATCGACAGGAAACCCCATCGGTGGCTACACCTTC. Its protein is CASSKSTGNPIGGYTF.

The rearrangement links TRBV14 to TRBJ2-1; the match to TRBD1 covers 10 bases. Trimming took 1 base from V and 7 from J; bases not matched to a gene: 7. The CDR3 runs 16 residues. Per germline, CDR1 SGHDN and CDR2 FVKESK. The DNA of the CDR3 is TGTGCCAGCAGCCAAGCGGGACAGGGGTGGAAAAATGAGCAGTTCTTC. Translation: CASSQAGQGWKNEQFF.

The chain has TRBV7-9 and TRBJ1-4; TRBD1 might be the D (6 bases). Trimming took 1 base from V and 5 from J, leaving 8 bases between them. Germline V CDR1 and CDR2: SEHNR, FQNEAQ (reference sequence). This CDR3 is 14 amino acids long. The CDR3 coding sequence is TGTGCCAGCAGCTTAGGGACAGCAAATGAAAAACTGTTTTTT. Protein sequence: CASSLGTANEKLFF.

The chain links TRBV21-1 to TRBJ2-7; the table assigns TRBD2, which was not confirmed against the DNA. TRBV21-1 is marked as a pseudogene. CDR3 length equals 17 residues. The CDR3 loop is CASSKAPPYVRSYEQYF. In DNA, the CDR3 is TGTGCCAGCAGCAAAGCACCCCCCTACGTACGCTCCTACGAGCAGTACTTC.

This chain connects TRBV7-8 to TRBJ2-7; either TRBD1 or TRBD2 may fit D (5 bases each). V was pared by 6 bases and J by 5 bases, with 14 bases between. The CDR3 has 13 amino acids. Germline V gene lookup returns CDR1 SGHVS and CDR2 FQNEAQ. CDR3 DNA: TGTGCCAGCAGTTTCAGGGACCCCCACGAGCAGTACTTC. It translates to CASSFRDPHEQYF. The variable domain in full, completed from reference TRBV7-8 and TRBJ2-7, reads GAGVSQSPRYKVAKRGQDVALRCDPISGHVSLFWYQQALGQGPEFLTYFQNEAQLDKSGLPSDRFFAERPEGSVSTLKIQRTQQEDSAVYLCASSFRDPHEQYFGPGTRLTVT.

V usage is TRBV2 and J usage is TRBJ1-1; TRBD1 agrees at 7 bases. CDR3 length: 15 amino acids. From germline, CDR1 is SNHLY and CDR2 FYNNEI. After removal of 8 bases from V and 0 bases from J, the junction contained 9 bases not matched to a gene. Written as DNA, the CDR3 is TGTGCCAGCCATAATACAGGGGTTATGAACACTGAAGCTTTCTTT. It specifies CASHNTGVMNTEAFF.

J is TRBJ2-1 and V is TRBV7-9; tentative D call: TRBD2 (7 bases). The CDR3 is 13 amino acids. The V gene lost 4 bases and the J gene lost 14 bases, with 18 bases spanning the gap. Germline V CDR1 and CDR2: SEHNR, FQNEAQ (reference sequence). The DNA for the CDR3 is TGTGCCAGCAGCTCTAGTGGCGGGGGCGGGGAGTTCTTC. Translating it yields CASSSSGGGGEFF.

The chain uses TRBV3-1 (or the pseudogene TRBV3-2) and TRBJ1-2, with 10 bases aligning to TRBD1. Germline assignment: CDR1 LGHDT and CDR2 YNNKEL (reference sequence). The CDR3 sequence is 15 residues long. The V segment lost 4 bases and the J segment 6 bases; nucleotides outside the gene matches: 8. CDR3 DNA: TGTGCCAGCAGCCCCAGACAGGGGGCTCTTGATGGCTACACCTTC. Translation: CASSPRQGALDGYTF.

The V and J genes are TRBV7-2 and TRBJ1-5, with D unresolved. This CDR3 is built from 15 residues. Trimming shortened V by 1 base and J by 2 bases, and 9 bases separated the two germline ends. Per the germline V gene, CDR1 is SGHTA and CDR2 is FQGNSA. CDR3 residues: CASSLEVGGNQPQHF. The CDR3 DNA follows: TGTGCCAGCAGCTTAGAGGTCGGGGGCAATCAGCCCCAGCATTTT.

V usage is TRBV7-9 and J usage is TRBJ2-1, with D possibly being TRBD2 (6 bases). Trimming took 5 bases from V and 0 from J, leaving 20 bases between them. The germline CDR1 and CDR2 sequences are SEHNR and FQNEAQ (reference sequence). CDR3 length: 18 amino acids. This CDR3 reads CASSPMGGAYSSYNEQFF. The CDR3 nucleotides read TGTGCCAGCAGCCCCATGGGCGGGGCTTACAGCTCCTACAATGAGCAGTTCTTC.

This chain links TRBV10-3 with TRBJ2-3; no definite D call. The length of the CDR3 is 16 residues. Germline V gene sequence: CDR1 ENHRY, CDR2 SYGVKD. V was shortened by 10 bases and J by 7 bases, with 27 bases between the two germline ends. CDR3 nucleotide sequence: TGTGCCACCAAACTCACTCCAGAGTCGCCCCCGAATACGCAGTATTTT. Its protein product is CATKLTPESPPNTQYF.

This chain joins TRBV9 and TRBJ2-3; TRBD1 agrees at 8 bases. The V gene end was trimmed by 3 bases and the J gene end by 3 bases; junction bases not matched to a gene: 3. CDR1 and CDR2 (germline): SGDLS, YYNGEE. CDR3 length: 14 residues. The CDR3 DNA sequence: TGTGCCAGCAGCGCGGACAGGGAAACAGATACGCAGTATTTT. Protein sequence: CASSADRETDTQYF.

This clone was recorded at least ten times. V usage is TRBV9 and J usage is TRBJ2-6; maybe TRBD1 (5 bases). The CDR3 covers 15 residues. The germline V and J ends were trimmed by 0 bases and 4 bases, with 8 bases remaining between them. Per the germline V gene, CDR1 is SGDLS and CDR2 is YYNGEE. The chain's CDR3 is CASSVEGSGANVLTF. CDR3 coding DNA: TGTGCCAGCAGCGTAGAGGGGTCCGGGGCCAACGTCCTGACTTTC.

The chain joins TRBV10-1 to TRBJ1-2, with a tentative D call TRBD1 (5 bases). The germline V gene has CDR1 WNHNN and CDR2 SYGVQD (reference sequence). With 4 bases removed from V and 6 bases from J, the gap between germline ends came to 12 bases. The CDR3 is 13 amino acids. CDR3 DNA: TGCGCCAGCAGTGGGCAGGGTAAAAATGGCTACACCTTC. This sequence encodes CASSGQGKNGYTF.

The chain combines TRBV28 with TRBJ2-6; a weak D match, TRBD2 (6 bases). Per the germline V gene, CDR1 is MDHEN and CDR2 is SYDVKM. Trimming shortened V by 6 bases and J by 2 bases, and 11 bases separated the two germline ends. This CDR3 has 15 amino acids. CDR3 region: CASRRSGAGANVLTF. The CDR3 coding sequence is TGTGCCAGCAGACGGTCGGGGGCTGGGGCCAACGTCCTGACTTTC.

J is TRBJ1-5 and V is TRBV12-5; TRBD1 is a possible D gene (6 bases). The V gene lost 2 bases and the J gene lost 3 bases, with 14 bases spanning the gap. This CDR3 comprises 16 residues. The germline V gene has CDR1 LGHNT and CDR2 FRNRAP. The CDR3 bases are TGTGCTAGTGGTTTGTACGGCAGGGGCACCAATCAGCCCCAGCATTTT. Translating it yields CASGLYGRGTNQPQHF. Filled out from reference TRBV12-5 and TRBJ1-5, the complete variable domain reads DARVTQTPRHKVTEMGQEVTMRCQPILGHNTVFWYRQTMMQGLELLAYFRNRAPLDDSGMPKDRFSAEMPDATLATLKIQPSEPRDSAVYFCASGLYGRGTNQPQHFGDGTRLSIL.